The 3 T cell receptor beta chains presented below share a single source sample, sequenced in a study of breast tumors, draining lymph nodes, adjacent tissues. Breast cancer patients provided tissue from their axillary draining lymph nodes. MiXCR, applied by TCRdb to the multiplex PCR reads, yields one record per CDR3 protein. The table has under 350,000 distinct CDR3 sequences, around 30% seen once. Sequencing was performed on axillary lymph node tissue. The receptor set was obtained from a female donor with breast cancer. Some clones in this sample may be carry-over from other donors' samples.

With regard to this clonotype: This may arise from a read error, as a much more abundant clone is one base away. This sequence joins TRBV12-3 or TRBV12-4 and TRBJ1-4; D call uncertain. CDR3 size: 16 residues. The V end was cut by 6 bases, the J end by 7 bases, with 21 bases between. As DNA, the CDR3 is TGTGCCAGCAGGCGGGAGAGGGAGCAGCGGGGTGAAAAACTGTTTTTT. It is translated as CASRREREQRGEKLFF.

Concerning this clonotype: A much larger clone is a single base away; this may be a read error. The rearrangement links TRBV20-1 to TRBJ2-1, with D perhaps TRBD2 (6 bases). Deletions cut 7 bases from V and 6 bases from J, with 16 bases between. The CDR3 runs 13 residues. The germline V gene encodes CDR1 DFQATT and CDR2 SNEGSKA (reference sequence). The CDR3, as DNA: TGCAGTGTGGGGGGTGCTGCCTGCAATGAGCAGTTCTTC. Its translation is CSVGGAACNEQFF.

This clonotype was detected many times. The chain links TRBV29-1 to TRBJ2-7, with D possibly being TRBD2 (6 bases). Trimming cost V 7 bases and J 6 bases, with 31 bases left between them. CDR3 length: 17 residues. Germline CDR1 reads SQVTM; CDR2 reads ANQGSEA. The CDR3 DNA is TGCAGCGCCGGCCAGGGCGACAGACTAGGCCCTCCCTCCGAGCAGTACTTC. Its protein is CSAGQGDRLGPPSEQYF.